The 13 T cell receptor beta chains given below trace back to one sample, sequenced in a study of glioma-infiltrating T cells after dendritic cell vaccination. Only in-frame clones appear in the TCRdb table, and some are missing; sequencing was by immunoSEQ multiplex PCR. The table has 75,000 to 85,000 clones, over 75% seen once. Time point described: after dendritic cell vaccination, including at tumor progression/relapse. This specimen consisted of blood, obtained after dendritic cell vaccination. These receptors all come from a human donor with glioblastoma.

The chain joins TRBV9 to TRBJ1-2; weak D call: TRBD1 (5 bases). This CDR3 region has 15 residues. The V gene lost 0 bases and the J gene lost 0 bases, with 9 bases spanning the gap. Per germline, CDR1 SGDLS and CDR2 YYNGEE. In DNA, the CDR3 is TGTGCCAGCAGCGTAGCCCCGACAGCTAACTATGGCTACACCTTC. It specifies CASSVAPTANYGYTF.

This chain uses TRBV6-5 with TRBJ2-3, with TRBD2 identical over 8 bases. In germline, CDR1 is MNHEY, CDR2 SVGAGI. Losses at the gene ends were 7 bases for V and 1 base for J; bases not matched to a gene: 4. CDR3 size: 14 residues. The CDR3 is CASMQAGGTDTQYF. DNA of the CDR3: TGTGCCAGCATGCAAGCGGGGGGCACAGATACGCAGTATTTT.

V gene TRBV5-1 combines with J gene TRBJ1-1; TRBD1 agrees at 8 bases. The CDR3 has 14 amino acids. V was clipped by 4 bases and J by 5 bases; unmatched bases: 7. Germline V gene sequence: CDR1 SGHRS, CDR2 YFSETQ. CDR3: CASSLNRGGTEAFF. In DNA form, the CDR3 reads TGCGCCAGCAGCCTGAACAGGGGGGGAACTGAAGCTTTCTTT.

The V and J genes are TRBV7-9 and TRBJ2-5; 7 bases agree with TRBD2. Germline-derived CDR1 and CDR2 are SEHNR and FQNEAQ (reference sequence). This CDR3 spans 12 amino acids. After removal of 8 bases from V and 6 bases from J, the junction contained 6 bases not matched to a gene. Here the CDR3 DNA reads TGTGCCAGCCGGGGGGAGGGTCAGACCCAGTACTTC. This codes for CASRGEGQTQYF.

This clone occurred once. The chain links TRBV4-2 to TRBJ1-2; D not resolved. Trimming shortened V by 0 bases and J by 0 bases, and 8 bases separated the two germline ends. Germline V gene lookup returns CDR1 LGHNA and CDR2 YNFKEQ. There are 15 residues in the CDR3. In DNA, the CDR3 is TGTGCCAGCAGCCAAGACCCGACTTCTAACTATGGCTACACCTTC. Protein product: CASSQDPTSNYGYTF.

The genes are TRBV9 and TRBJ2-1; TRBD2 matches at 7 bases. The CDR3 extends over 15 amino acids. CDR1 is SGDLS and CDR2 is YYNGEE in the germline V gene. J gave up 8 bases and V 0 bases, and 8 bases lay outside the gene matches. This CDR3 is CASSVGGGSRYEQFF. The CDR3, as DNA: TGTGCCAGCAGCGTAGGGGGGGGGTCCCGGTATGAGCAGTTCTTC.

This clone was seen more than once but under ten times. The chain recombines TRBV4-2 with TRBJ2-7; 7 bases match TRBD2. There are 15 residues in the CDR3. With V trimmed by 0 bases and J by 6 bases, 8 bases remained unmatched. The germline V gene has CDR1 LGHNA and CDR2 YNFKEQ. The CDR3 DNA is TGTGCCAGCAGCCAAGATGAGGGAAGGGAGGGCGAGCAGTACTTC. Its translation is CASSQDEGREGEQYF.

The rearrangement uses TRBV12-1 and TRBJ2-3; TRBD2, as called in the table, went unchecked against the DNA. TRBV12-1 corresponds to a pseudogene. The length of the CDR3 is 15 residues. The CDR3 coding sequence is TGTGCCAGCAGCCGGACTAGCGGGGTCACAGATACGCAGTATTTT. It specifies CASSRTSGVTDTQYF.

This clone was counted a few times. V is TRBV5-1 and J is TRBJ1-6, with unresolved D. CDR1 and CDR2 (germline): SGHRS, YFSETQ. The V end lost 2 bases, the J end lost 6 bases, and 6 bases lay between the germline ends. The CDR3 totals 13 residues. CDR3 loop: CASSLELNSPLHF. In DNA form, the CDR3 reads TGCGCCAGCAGCTTAGAACTTAATTCACCCCTCCACTTT. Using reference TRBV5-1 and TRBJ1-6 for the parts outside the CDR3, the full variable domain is KAGVTQTPRYLIKTRGQQVTLSCSPISGHRSVSWYQQTPGQGLQFLFEYFSETQRNKGNFPGRFSGRQFSNSRSEMNVSTLELGDSALYLCASSLELNSPLHFGNGTRLTVT.

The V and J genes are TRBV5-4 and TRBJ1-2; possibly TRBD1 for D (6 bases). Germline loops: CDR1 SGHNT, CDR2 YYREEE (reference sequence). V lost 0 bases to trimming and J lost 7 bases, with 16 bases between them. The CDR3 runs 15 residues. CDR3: CASSLDRADLRGYTF. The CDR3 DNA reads TGTGCCAGCAGCTTGGACAGGGCCGACCTTCGTGGCTACACCTTC.

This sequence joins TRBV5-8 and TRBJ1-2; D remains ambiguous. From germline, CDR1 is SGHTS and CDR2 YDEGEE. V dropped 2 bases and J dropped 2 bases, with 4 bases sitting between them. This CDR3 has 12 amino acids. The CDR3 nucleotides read TGTGCCAGCAGCTTTTCAAACTATGGCTACACCTTC. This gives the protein CASSFSNYGYTF.

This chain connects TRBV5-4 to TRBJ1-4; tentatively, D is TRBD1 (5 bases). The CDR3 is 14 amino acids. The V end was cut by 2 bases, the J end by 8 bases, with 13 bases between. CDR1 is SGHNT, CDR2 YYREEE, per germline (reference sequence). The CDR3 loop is CASSFAGVQEKLFF. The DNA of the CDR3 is TGTGCCAGCAGCTTTGCGGGGGTTCAGGAAAAACTGTTTTTT.

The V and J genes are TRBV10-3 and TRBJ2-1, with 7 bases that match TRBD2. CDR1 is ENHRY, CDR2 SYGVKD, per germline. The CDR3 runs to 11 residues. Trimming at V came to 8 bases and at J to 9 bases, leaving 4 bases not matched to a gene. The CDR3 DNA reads TGTGCCATCCAAGGGGAGGGTGAGCAGTTCTTC. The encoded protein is CAIQGEGEQFF.